This TCR beta chain was recorded in a study of blood T cell repertoires in COVID-19. Study-wide context: Whether acute or convalescent, the COVID-19 samples came from the United States, Italy and Spain. Sample material is recorded as cDNA or gDNA derived from T cells, B-cell-depleted T cells, or PBMCs.

As originally analysed: Researchers report that nucleated cell counts were estimated from reference gene primer amplification. Sequenced by immunoSEQ multiplex PCR; TCRdb stores in-frame clones only, minus some. V and J calls and clone size come straight from that table; D and trimming were deduced from the DNA. Among a few hundred thousand clones listed, roughly 87% were seen once. V was shortened by 2 bases and J by 0 bases, with 5 bases between the two germline ends. The CDR3 spans 13 residues. Germline V gene sequence: CDR1 GTSNPN, CDR2 SVGIG (reference sequence). The sequenced sample consisted of peripheral blood. The TCR originated in a woman aged 40 to 49 who had recovered from COVID-19. V usage is TRBV30 and J usage is TRBJ1-3, with D unresolved. The CDR3 DNA sequence: TGTGCCTGGAGTCCGTTCTCTGGAAACACCATATATTTT. As protein: CAWSPFSGNTIYF.